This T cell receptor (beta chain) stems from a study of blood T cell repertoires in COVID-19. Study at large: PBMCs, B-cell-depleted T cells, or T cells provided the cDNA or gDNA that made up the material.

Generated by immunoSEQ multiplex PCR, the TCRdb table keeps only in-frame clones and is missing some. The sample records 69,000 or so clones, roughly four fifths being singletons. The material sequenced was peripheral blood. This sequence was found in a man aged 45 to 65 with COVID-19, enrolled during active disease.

CDR3: CASSPRTGSGDNGYTF. In DNA, the CDR3 is TGTGCCAGCAGCCCTCGGACAGGGTCCGGAGATAATGGCTACACCTTC. The V and J genes are TRBV9 and TRBJ1-2; 8 bases align to TRBD1. Trimming at V came to 4 bases and at J to 6 bases, leaving 14 bases not matched to a gene. The CDR3 loop spans 16 amino acids. Germline-derived CDR1 and CDR2 are SGDLS and YYNGEE. The variable domain in full, with the rest retrieved from reference TRBV9 and TRBJ1-2, is DSGVTQTPKHLITATGQRVTLRCSPRSGDLSVYWYQQSLDQGLQFLIQYYNGEERAKGNILERFSAQQFPDLHSELNLSSLELGDSALYFCASSPRTGSGDNGYTFGSGTRLTVV.